One sample yielded the 32 T cell receptor beta chains listed below, sequenced in a study of T-cell reconstitution after alpha-beta-depleted transplantation in children. Molecular barcoding with unique molecular identifiers was used for the TCRbeta library. TCRdb processed the PCR reads anew with MiXCR; each CDR3 protein has one entry. Of roughly 490,000 distinct CDR3 sequences in the sample, approximately 10% were seen once. The sequencing here drew on PBMCs, mostly from graft donor cells, taken 180 days after TCRalphabeta/CD19-depleted stem cell transplant. All receptors derive from a female patient between 2 and 15 years old who had a stem cell transplant for aplastic anemia, so the T cells may come from the graft donor.

The chain is built from TRBV9 and TRBJ1-3; a possible D gene is TRBD1 (5 bases). The V end lost 3 bases, the J end lost 0 bases, and 10 bases lay between the germline ends. CDR1 is SGDLS, CDR2 YYNGEE, per germline. The CDR3 sequence is 15 residues long. The CDR3 DNA sequence: TGTGCCAGCAGCGCACTCGGGGCCTCTGGAAACACCATATATTTT. Amino acid sequence: CASSALGASGNTIYF.

This clonotype has a handful of counts. V gene TRBV7-2 combines with J gene TRBJ2-1, with a possible D match to TRBD1 (5 bases). Trimming stripped 5 bases from V and 2 bases from J, with 10 bases between. This CDR3 is 14 amino acids long. CDR1 is SGHTA, CDR2 FQGNSA, per germline. In DNA form, the CDR3 reads TGTGCCAGCAGCCCCAGACAGACCTACAATGAGCAGTTCTTC. Translated, it gives CASSPRQTYNEQFF.

The sample holds many counts of this clonotype. This chain links TRBV5-1 with TRBJ2-2, with TRBD2 matching over 9 bases. This CDR3 region has 15 residues. V lost 5 bases to trimming and J lost 6 bases; unmatched junction nucleotides: 8. The germline CDR1 and CDR2 sequences are SGHRS and YFSETQ. The CDR3 DNA reads TGCGCCAGCAGGGGTCGACTAGCGGATTCCGGGGAGCTGTTTTTT. Protein: CASRGRLADSGELFF.

This clonotype was counted between two and nine times. This rearrangement joins TRBV19 to TRBJ2-1; D is possibly TRBD1 (5 bases). Trimming removed 5 bases from V and 4 bases from J, with 9 bases in between. This CDR3 region has 13 residues. Germline V gene sequence: CDR1 LNHDA, CDR2 SQIVND (reference sequence). Written as DNA, the CDR3 is TGTGCCAGTAGTGACAGTACTTACAATGAGCAGTTCTTC. Translation: CASSDSTYNEQFF.

This clonotype was seen more than once but under ten times. The chain joins TRBV3-1 to TRBJ1-1, with D tentatively TRBD1 (6 bases). The CDR3 runs to 15 residues. Germline V gene data show CDR1 as LGHDT and CDR2 as YNNKEL (reference sequence). Trimming stripped 0 bases from V and 6 bases from J, with 14 bases between. CDR3 sequence (DNA): TGTGCCAGCAGCCAAGATGGGGGGGGCGCCTCTGAAGCTTTCTTT. Translating it yields CASSQDGGGASEAFF.

This clonotype was seen only a few times. V gene TRBV29-1 combines with J gene TRBJ1-1; 9 nucleotides line up with TRBD1. Germline V gene lookup returns CDR1 SQVTM and CDR2 ANQGSEA. The CDR3 sequence is 10 residues long. V dropped 4 bases and J dropped 10; count of bases not matched to a gene: 1. This chain's CDR3 is CSVGTGVAFF. The CDR3 DNA reads TGCAGCGTTGGGACAGGGGTAGCTTTCTTT.

This clonotype was counted a few times. The V gene is TRBV3-1, the J gene TRBJ1-3, with D maybe TRBD1 (5 bases). The V end was cut by 2 bases, the J end by 0 bases, with 11 bases between. The CDR3 sequence is 16 residues long. CDR1 and CDR2 from the germline V gene are LGHDT and YNNKEL (reference sequence). CDR3 sequence reads: CASSQLQGLSGNTIYF. CDR3 DNA: TGTGCCAGCAGCCAACTCCAGGGCCTCTCTGGAAACACCATATATTTT.

The chain combines TRBV5-5 with TRBJ1-2; D not resolved. The germline V gene encodes CDR1 SGHKS and CDR2 YYEKEE (reference sequence). Trimming took off 0 bases at V and 6 bases at J, with 15 bases between the two ends. The CDR3 is 15 amino acids. CDR3 coding DNA: TGTGCCAGCAGCTTGGCCAGGTTGCGGACGGATGGCTACACCTTC. Translation gives CASSLARLRTDGYTF.

In this sample, this clonotype turned up a few times. This rearrangement joins TRBV2 to TRBJ2-1; either TRBD1 or TRBD2 may supply D (5 bases each). The germline gives CDR1 SNHLY, CDR2 FYNNEI. The CDR3 loop spans 13 amino acids. V lost 5 bases and J 10 bases, leaving 15 bases between the germline ends. CDR3 residues: CASSRLDGAEQFF. The CDR3 nucleotides are TGTGCCAGCAGTCGGCTCGACGGGGCAGAGCAGTTCTTC. Looking up the rest from reference TRBV2 and TRBJ2-1 gives the full variable domain: EPEVTQTPSHQVTQMGQEVILRCVPISNHLYFYWYRQILGQKVEFLVSFYNNEISEKSEIFDDQFSVERPDGSNFTLKIRSTKLEDSAMYFCASSRLDGAEQFFGPGTRLTVL.

Ten or more counts support this clonotype. V and J are TRBV6-2 or TRBV6-3 and TRBJ2-5; 9 positions match TRBD2. Germline values: CDR1 MNHEY, CDR2 SVGEGT. The CDR3 covers 16 residues. V lost 4 bases to trimming and J lost 0 bases; unmatched junction nucleotides: 6. The CDR3 reads CASSSGTSKYQETQYF. CDR3 DNA sequence: TGTGCCAGCAGTTCCGGGACTAGCAAGTACCAAGAGACCCAGTACTTC.

This clonotype showed up many times. The CDR3 spells CSAEGQGAYEQYF. The CDR3 DNA follows: TGCAGTGCCGAGGGGCAGGGGGCCTACGAGCAGTACTTC. This chain links TRBV20-1 with TRBJ2-7; 7 nucleotides agree with TRBD1. Unmatched junction bases numbered 7, after V lost 6 bases and J lost 2 bases. Per the germline V gene, CDR1 is DFQATT and CDR2 is SNEGSKA (reference sequence). The CDR3 is 13 amino acids.

This rearrangement joins TRBV28 to TRBJ1-2; the match to TRBD1 covers 10 bases. The CDR3 totals 17 residues. J was trimmed by 4 bases and V by 6 bases; bases with no gene match: 14. Germline-derived CDR1 and CDR2 are MDHEN and SYDVKM. Written as DNA, the CDR3 is TGTGCCAGCAGCCCCTCGTCCGGGACAGGGGCCCGCTATGGCTACACCTTC. Translation gives CASSPSSGTGARYGYTF.

This clonotype was recorded at least ten times. This rearrangement joins TRBV7-9 to TRBJ2-7; perhaps TRBD1 as D (6 bases). V was trimmed by 4 bases and J by 4 bases, leaving 8 bases between them. CDR3 size: 12 residues. Per germline, CDR1 SEHNR and CDR2 FQNEAQ (reference sequence). The CDR3 DNA reads TGTGCCAGCAGCTCGACAGGATACGAGCAGTACGTC. As protein: CASSSTGYEQYV.

This clonotype was found many times. This rearrangement joins TRBV7-2 to TRBJ2-1; 9 bases map to TRBD1. Germline CDR1 is SGHTA and CDR2 is FQGNSA. V shed 5 bases, J shed 3 bases, and the junction held 8 bases outside the gene matches. The CDR3 is made up of 16 amino acids. CDR3 loop: CASSQMTGGFYNEQFF. The CDR3 DNA reads as TGTGCCAGCAGCCAGATGACAGGGGGGTTCTACAATGAGCAGTTCTTC.

V gene TRBV11-1 combines with J gene TRBJ2-1, with 11 positions matching TRBD2. CDR3 size: 21 residues. Unmatched junction bases numbered 20, after V lost 5 bases and J lost 2 bases. CDR1 is SGHAT and CDR2 is FQDESV in the germline V gene (reference sequence). The CDR3 DNA is TGTGCCAGCAGCCCAAAGAACGGGATAGCGGGAGGGCCTGGGCCCTACAATGAGCAGTTCTTC. It encodes CASSPKNGIAGGPGPYNEQFF.

The genes are TRBV7-9 and TRBJ2-1; 8 bases fit TRBD2. There are 16 residues in the CDR3. The ends lost 7 bases at V and 10 bases at J; junction bases unmatched: 18. CDR1 is SEHNR and CDR2 is FQNEAQ in the germline V gene (reference sequence). The CDR3 loop reads CASIPPSVSGIWEQFF. In nucleotides, the CDR3 is TGTGCCAGCATCCCTCCATCCGTTAGCGGGATTTGGGAGCAGTTCTTC.

This clonotype was observed at least ten times. This chain joins TRBV24-1 and TRBJ2-5, with D tentatively TRBD1 or TRBD2 (5 bases each). This CDR3 spans 15 amino acids. Germline assignment: CDR1 KGHDR and CDR2 SFDVKD. Trimming took 0 bases from V and 3 from J, leaving 10 bases between them. The CDR3 loop reads CATSDLQLGEETQYF. As DNA, the CDR3 is TGTGCCACCAGTGATTTGCAATTGGGGGAAGAGACCCAGTACTTC.

Ten or more counts support this clonotype. This chain links TRBV7-2 with TRBJ2-2, with D uncertain. The CDR3 spans 16 residues. V was clipped by 7 bases and J by 0 bases, with 15 bases between them. The germline CDR1 and CDR2 sequences are SGHTA and FQGNSA. In DNA, the CDR3 is TGTGCCAGCACCCCCCAGCTAGGTGCGAACACCGGGGAGCTGTTTTTT. It codes for CASTPQLGANTGELFF. The full variable domain, rest sourced from reference TRBV7-2 and TRBJ2-2, is GAGVSQSPSNKVTEKGKDVELRCDPISGHTALYWYRQSLGQGLEFLIYFQGNSAPDKSGLPSDRFSAERTGGSVSTLTIQRTQQEDSAVYLCASTPQLGANTGELFFGEGSRLTVL.

The chain recombines TRBV28 with TRBJ1-4, with D perhaps TRBD1 (5 bases). This CDR3 spans 18 amino acids. Trimming took off 3 bases at V and 3 bases at J, with 20 bases between the two ends. Germline lookup yields CDR1 MDHEN and CDR2 SYDVKM. The CDR3 spells CASSFPTLTWGANEKLFF. As DNA, the CDR3 is TGTGCCAGCAGTTTCCCAACCCTCACATGGGGGGCTAATGAAAAACTGTTTTTT.

This clonotype was seen repeatedly, ten times or more. This sequence joins TRBV11-3 and TRBJ2-1; D may be TRBD2 (5 bases). The V gene lost 6 bases and the J gene lost 5 bases, with 11 bases spanning the gap. The CDR3 runs to 13 residues. Looked up from germline, CDR1 is SGHNT and CDR2 is YENEEA. The CDR3 loop reads CASRNRGHNEQFF. The CDR3 DNA follows: TGTGCCAGCAGAAACCGGGGTCACAATGAGCAGTTCTTC. Variable domain in full (rest from reference TRBV11-3 and TRBJ2-1): EAGVVQSPRYKIIEKKQPVAFWCNPISGHNTLYWYLQNLGQGPELLIRYENEEAVDDSQLPKDRFSAERLKGVDSTLKIQPAELGDSAVYLCASRNRGHNEQFFGPGTRLTVL.

This clonotype was detected a few times. The chain has TRBV20-1 and TRBJ2-1; maybe TRBD2 (5 bases). Germline V gene data show CDR1 as DFQATT and CDR2 as SNEGSKA (reference sequence). The ends were cut back, 0 bases at V and 2 bases at J, with 14 bases in the middle. The CDR3 is made up of 16 amino acids. The CDR3 DNA sequence: TGCAGTGCTAGAGATCCCCTTGTGGGAGCCTACAATGAGCAGTTCTTC. It is translated as CSARDPLVGAYNEQFF.

V and J are TRBV7-9 and TRBJ2-7; D is undetermined. Trimming shortened V by 1 base and J by 7 bases, and 5 bases separated the two germline ends. The CDR3 length is 11 residues. The germline gives CDR1 SEHNR, CDR2 FQNEAQ (reference sequence). The chain's CDR3 is CASSLGLEQYF. Here the CDR3 DNA reads TGTGCCAGCAGCTTAGGCCTTGAGCAGTACTTC. Together with reference TRBV7-9 and TRBJ2-7, the CDR3 gives the full variable domain: DTGVSQNPRHKITKRGQNVTFRCDPISEHNRLYWYRQTLGQGPEFLTYFQNEAQLEKSRLLSDRFSAERPKGSFSTLEIQRTEQGDSAMYLCASSLGLEQYFGPGTRLTVT.

The chain uses TRBV7-8 and TRBJ2-3, with 12 positions matching TRBD2. This CDR3 is built from 16 residues. In germline, CDR1 is SGHVS, CDR2 FQNEAQ. Trimming at V came to 3 bases and at J to 5 bases, leaving 6 bases not matched to a gene. The CDR3 DNA sequence: TGTGCCAGCAGCTTCCCCTCTAGCGGGAGGGGAGATACGCAGTATTTT. Its protein is CASSFPSSGRGDTQYF.

This clonotype occurred a few times. The CDR3 nucleotides read TGTGCCAGCAAGGGGACAGCAGCGGGAGGCCCCACAGATACGCAGTATTTT. Its translation: CASKGTAAGGPTDTQYF. The J gene is TRBJ2-3, the V gene TRBV27, with 9 bases fitting TRBD2. J lost 2 bases, V lost 7 bases, and 13 bases had no gene match. The germline CDR1 and CDR2 sequences are MNHEY and SMNVEV (reference sequence). CDR3 length equals 17 residues.

This clonotype was counted a few times. The chain couples TRBV19 to TRBJ2-1; a weak D match, TRBD2 (7 bases). There are 16 residues in the CDR3. V lost 6 bases and J lost 2, with 17 bases in between. The germline V gene encodes CDR1 LNHDA and CDR2 SQIVND (reference sequence). This CDR3 reads CASRELGGGTYNEQFF. The CDR3 nucleotides are TGTGCCAGTAGAGAATTAGGGGGAGGGACCTACAATGAGCAGTTCTTC.

This chain joins TRBV18 and TRBJ2-2; 7 bases are shared with TRBD1. Germline loops: CDR1 KGHSH, CDR2 LQKENI. This CDR3 contains 16 residues. Trimming took 1 base from V and 2 from J; bases not matched to a gene: 4. This CDR3 reads CASSPHRDRNTGELFF. CDR3 bases: TGTGCCAGCTCACCACATCGGGACAGAAACACCGGGGAGCTGTTTTTT.

Many counts were recorded for this clonotype. The rearrangement joins TRBV3-1 to TRBJ2-4; TRBD1 agrees at 8 bases. The trim removed 5 bases at V and 0 bases at J, leaving 6 bases unmatched. The length of the CDR3 is 16 residues. CDR1 and CDR2 from the germline V gene are LGHDT and YNNKEL (reference sequence). The CDR3 sequence is CASSIRQGLAKNIQYF. The CDR3 coding sequence is TGTGCCAGCAGCATTCGACAGGGGCTAGCCAAAAACATTCAGTACTTC.

The rearrangement joins TRBV15 to TRBJ2-5; D is uncertain. This CDR3 has 15 residues. Trimming shortened V by 0 bases and J by 6 bases, and 14 bases separated the two germline ends. Germline CDR1 is LNHNV and CDR2 is YYDKDF (reference sequence). CDR3 in DNA: TGTGCCACCAGCAGAGATTTACGGATTGCGAAGACCCAGTACTTC. Its translation is CATSRDLRIAKTQYF.

This clonotype was observed a handful of times. This chain's CDR3 is CASSQDRPRGNQPQHF. The CDR3, as DNA: TGCGCCAGCAGCCAAGATCGCCCCAGGGGCAATCAGCCCCAGCATTTT. The rearrangement uses TRBV4-1 and TRBJ1-5; D is perhaps TRBD1 (5 bases). Germline V gene data show CDR1 as MGHRA and CDR2 as YSYEKL. The CDR3 is made up of 16 amino acids. With 0 bases removed from V and 2 bases from J, the gap between germline ends came to 11 bases.

This clonotype has at least ten counts. The V gene is TRBV20-1, the J gene TRBJ2-1, with D possibly TRBD1 on 6 matching bases. V shed 1 base and J shed 6 bases, with 19 bases lying between them. The CDR3 is made up of 16 amino acids. The V gene's germline CDR1 is DFQATT and CDR2 SNEGSKA (reference sequence). The CDR3 loop is CSARVSLHRVGNEQFF. Written as DNA, the CDR3 is TGCAGTGCTAGAGTATCCCTCCACAGGGTAGGCAATGAGCAGTTCTTC.

This clonotype was found a few times. The chain employs TRBV7-9 and TRBJ1-1; 8 bases agree with TRBD1. Germline trimming cut 2 bases from V and 2 bases from J; bases unmatched to any gene: 7. Germline lookup yields CDR1 SEHNR and CDR2 FQNEAQ (reference sequence). The CDR3 extends over 16 amino acids. CDR3 protein: CASSLNPGGRNTEAFF. CDR3 sequence (DNA): TGTGCCAGCAGCTTAAATCCAGGGGGCCGAAACACTGAAGCTTTCTTT.

In its sample, this clonotype was seen a few times. The J gene is TRBJ2-1, the V gene TRBV18, with D unclear. V gave up 1 base and J gave up 5 bases, with 9 bases separating them. CDR3 size: 14 residues. Looked up from germline, CDR1 is KGHSH and CDR2 is LQKENI. CDR3 sequence (DNA): TGTGCCAGCTCACCACAGCTTGGACACAATGAGCAGTTCTTC. It translates to CASSPQLGHNEQFF.